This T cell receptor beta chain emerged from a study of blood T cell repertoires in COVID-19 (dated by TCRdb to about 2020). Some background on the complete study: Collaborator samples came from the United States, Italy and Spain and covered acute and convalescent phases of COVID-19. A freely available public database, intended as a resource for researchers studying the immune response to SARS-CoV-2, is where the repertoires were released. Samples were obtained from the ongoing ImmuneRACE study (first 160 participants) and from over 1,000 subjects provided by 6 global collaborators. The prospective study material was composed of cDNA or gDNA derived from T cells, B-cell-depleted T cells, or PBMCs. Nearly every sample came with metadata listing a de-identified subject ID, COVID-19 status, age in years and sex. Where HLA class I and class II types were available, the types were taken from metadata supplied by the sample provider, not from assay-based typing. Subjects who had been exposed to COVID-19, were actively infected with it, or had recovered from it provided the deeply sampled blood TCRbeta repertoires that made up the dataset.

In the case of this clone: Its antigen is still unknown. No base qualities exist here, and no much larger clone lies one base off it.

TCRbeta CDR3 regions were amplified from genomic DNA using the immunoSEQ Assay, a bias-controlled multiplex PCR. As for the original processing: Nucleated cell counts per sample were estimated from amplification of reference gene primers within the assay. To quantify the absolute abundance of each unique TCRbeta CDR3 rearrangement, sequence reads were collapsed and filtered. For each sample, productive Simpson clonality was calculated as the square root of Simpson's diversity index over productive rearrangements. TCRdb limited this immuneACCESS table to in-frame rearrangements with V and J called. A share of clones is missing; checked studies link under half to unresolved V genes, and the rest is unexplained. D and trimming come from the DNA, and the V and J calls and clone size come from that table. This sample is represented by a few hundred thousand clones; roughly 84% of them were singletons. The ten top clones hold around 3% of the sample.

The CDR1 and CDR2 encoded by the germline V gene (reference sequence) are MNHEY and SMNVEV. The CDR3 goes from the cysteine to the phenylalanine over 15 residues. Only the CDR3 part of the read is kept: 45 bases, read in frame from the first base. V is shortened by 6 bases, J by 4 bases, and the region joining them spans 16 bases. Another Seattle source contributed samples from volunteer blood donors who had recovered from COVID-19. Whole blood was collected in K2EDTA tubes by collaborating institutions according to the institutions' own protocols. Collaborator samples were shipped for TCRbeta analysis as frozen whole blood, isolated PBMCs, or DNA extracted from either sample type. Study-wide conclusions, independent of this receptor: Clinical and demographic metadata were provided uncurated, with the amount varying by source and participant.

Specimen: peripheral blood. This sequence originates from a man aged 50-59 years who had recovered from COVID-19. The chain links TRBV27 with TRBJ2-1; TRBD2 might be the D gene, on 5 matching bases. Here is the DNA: TGTGCCAGCAGCCTCGACTATGCCCAGTACAATGAGCAGTTCTTC. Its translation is CASSLDYAQYNEQFF.